The present T cell receptor (beta chain) was sequenced within a study of blood T cell repertoires in COVID-19. Per the original methods: Estimation of nucleated cell counts was performed using reference gene primer amplification. Measured with immunoSEQ multiplex PCR; TCRdb has only the in-frame clones, and not every one. That table gives V, J and clone size, and the DNA gave D and trimming. The table shows 20,000 to 30,000 clones, with approximately 90% occurring only once. The TCR sequence derives from a man between 65 and 85 years old with acute or convalescent COVID-19. Sequencing was done on a sample of peripheral blood.

CDR3 region: CASRYRVNSPLHF. CDR3 bases: TGTGCCAGCAGGTACAGGGTTAATTCACCCCTCCACTTT. The genes are TRBV12-3 or TRBV12-4 and TRBJ1-6, with D maybe TRBD1 (6 bases). The CDR3 spans 13 residues. V lost 6 bases and J lost 6, with 9 bases in between.